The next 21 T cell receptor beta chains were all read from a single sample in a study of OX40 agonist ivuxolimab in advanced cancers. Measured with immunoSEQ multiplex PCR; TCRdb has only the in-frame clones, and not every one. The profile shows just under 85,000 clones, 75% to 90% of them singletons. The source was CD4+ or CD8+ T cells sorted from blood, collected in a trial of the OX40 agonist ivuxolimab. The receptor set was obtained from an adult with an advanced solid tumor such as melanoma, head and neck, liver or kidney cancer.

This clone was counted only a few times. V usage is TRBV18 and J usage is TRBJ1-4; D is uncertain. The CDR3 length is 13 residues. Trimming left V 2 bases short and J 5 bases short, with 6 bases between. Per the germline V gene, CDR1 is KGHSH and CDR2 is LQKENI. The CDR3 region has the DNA TGTGCCAGCTCACCAGGGAGCAATGAAAAACTGTTTTTT. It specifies CASSPGSNEKLFF.

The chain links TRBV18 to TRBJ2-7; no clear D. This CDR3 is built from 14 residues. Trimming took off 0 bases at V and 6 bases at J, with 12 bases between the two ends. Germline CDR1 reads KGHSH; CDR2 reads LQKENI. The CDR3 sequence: CASSPPSLGAEQYF. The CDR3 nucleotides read TGTGCCAGCTCACCACCCTCCCTCGGAGCCGAGCAGTACTTC. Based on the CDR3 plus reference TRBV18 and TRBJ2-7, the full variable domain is NAGVMQNPRHLVRRRGQEARLRCSPMKGHSHVYWYRQLPEEGLKFMVYLQKENIIDESGMPKERFSAEFPKEGPSILRIQQVVRGDSAAYFCASSPPSLGAEQYFGPGTRLTVT.

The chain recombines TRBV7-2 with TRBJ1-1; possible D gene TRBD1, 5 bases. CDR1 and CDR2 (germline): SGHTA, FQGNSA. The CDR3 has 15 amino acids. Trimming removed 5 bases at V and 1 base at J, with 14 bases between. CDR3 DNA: TGTGCCAGCAGCCTCCGTAGAGGACAGAACACTGAAGCTTTCTTT. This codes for CASSLRRGQNTEAFF.

The CDR3 DNA is TGTGCCAGCAGCTTGGCTTCCGAAGGGACTGAAGCTTTCTTT. The encoded protein is CASSLASEGTEAFF. This chain connects TRBV7-2 to TRBJ1-1; no clear D. Germline V gene data show CDR1 as SGHTA and CDR2 as FQGNSA. This CDR3 contains 14 residues. V lost 3 bases to trimming and J lost 5 bases, with 13 bases between them.

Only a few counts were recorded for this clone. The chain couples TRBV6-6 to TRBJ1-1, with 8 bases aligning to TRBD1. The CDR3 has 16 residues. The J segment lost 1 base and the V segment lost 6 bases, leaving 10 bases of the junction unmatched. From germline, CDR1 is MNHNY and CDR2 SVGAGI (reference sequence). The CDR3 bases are TGTGCCAGCAGAAGCCTAAGACAGGGGACGAACACTGAAGCTTTCTTT. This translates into CASRSLRQGTNTEAFF.

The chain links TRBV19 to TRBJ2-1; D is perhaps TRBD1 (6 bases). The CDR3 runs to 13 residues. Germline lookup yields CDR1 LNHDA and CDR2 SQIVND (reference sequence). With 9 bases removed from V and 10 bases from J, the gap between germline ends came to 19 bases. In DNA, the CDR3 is TGTGCCAGCAGGACAGCGACATTGGAGGAGCAGTTCTTC. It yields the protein CASRTATLEEQFF.

The CDR3 region is CASSGRTASYEQYV. The CDR3 coding sequence is TGTGCCAGCAGTGGTCGGACAGCCTCCTACGAGCAGTACGTC. The J gene is TRBJ2-7, the V gene TRBV6-1; TRBD1 is a possible D gene (6 bases). The CDR3 consists of 14 residues. V shed 4 bases and J shed 0 bases, with 10 bases lying between them. Germline values: CDR1 MNHNS, CDR2 SASEGT.

The CDR3 DNA sequence: TGTGCCAGCAGCCCCACACAGACCTATGGCTACACCTTC. It yields the protein CASSPTQTYGYTF. J is TRBJ1-2 and V is TRBV5-4; D ambiguous. Germline CDR1 and CDR2: SGHNT and YYREEE (reference sequence). The germline V and J ends were trimmed by 4 bases and 4 bases, with 11 bases remaining between them. The CDR3 length is 13 residues.

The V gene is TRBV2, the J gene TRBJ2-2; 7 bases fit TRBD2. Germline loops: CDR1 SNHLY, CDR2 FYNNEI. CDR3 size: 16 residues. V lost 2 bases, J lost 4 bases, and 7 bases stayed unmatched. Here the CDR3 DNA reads TGTGCCAGCAGTGAAATGGGACTACCATCCACCGGGGAGCTGTTTTTT. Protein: CASSEMGLPSTGELFF.

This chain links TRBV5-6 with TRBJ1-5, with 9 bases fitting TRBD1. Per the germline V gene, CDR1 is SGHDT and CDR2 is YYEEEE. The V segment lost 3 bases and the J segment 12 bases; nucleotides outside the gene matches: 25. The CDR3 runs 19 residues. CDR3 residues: CASSSTGGATNLGLRIQHF. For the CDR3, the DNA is TGTGCCAGCAGCTCTACAGGGGGCGCAACAAATTTAGGATTGCGGATCCAGCATTTT.

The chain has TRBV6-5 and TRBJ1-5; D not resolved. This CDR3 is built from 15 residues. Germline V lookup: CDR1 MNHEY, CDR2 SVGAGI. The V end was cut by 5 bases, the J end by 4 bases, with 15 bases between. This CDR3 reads CASSPRPTDNQPQHF. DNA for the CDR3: TGTGCCAGCAGTCCGCGCCCAACAGATAATCAGCCCCAGCATTTT.

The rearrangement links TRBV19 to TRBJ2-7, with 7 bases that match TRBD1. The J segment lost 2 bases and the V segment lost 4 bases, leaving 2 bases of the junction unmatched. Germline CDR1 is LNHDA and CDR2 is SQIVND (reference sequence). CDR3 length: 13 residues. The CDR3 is CASSRGQTYEQYF. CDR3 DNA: TGTGCCAGTAGTAGGGGACAGACCTACGAGCAGTACTTC.

CDR3 in amino acids: CASSLDSGMTGTSYEQYV. For the CDR3, the DNA is TGTGCCAGCAGCTTAGATTCTGGGATGACAGGGACCTCCTACGAGCAGTACGTC. The chain links TRBV11-2 to TRBJ2-7; 7 bases agree with TRBD1. The CDR3 is made up of 18 amino acids. Germline CDR1 SGHAT, CDR2 FQNNGV. V lost 0 bases to trimming and J lost 0 bases; unmatched junction nucleotides: 11.

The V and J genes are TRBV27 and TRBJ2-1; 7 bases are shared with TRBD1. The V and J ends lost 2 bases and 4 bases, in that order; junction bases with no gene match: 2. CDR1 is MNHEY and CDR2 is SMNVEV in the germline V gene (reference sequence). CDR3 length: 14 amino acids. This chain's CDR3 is CASSLRGQYNEQFF. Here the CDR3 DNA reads TGTGCCAGCAGTTTAAGGGGACAGTACAATGAGCAGTTCTTC.

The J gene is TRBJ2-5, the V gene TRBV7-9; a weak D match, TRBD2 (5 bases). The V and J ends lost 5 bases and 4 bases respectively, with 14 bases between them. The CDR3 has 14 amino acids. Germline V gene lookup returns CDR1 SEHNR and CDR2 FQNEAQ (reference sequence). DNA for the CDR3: TGTGCCAGCAGCCCCACTAGATCGGGAGAGACCCAGTACTTC. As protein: CASSPTRSGETQYF.

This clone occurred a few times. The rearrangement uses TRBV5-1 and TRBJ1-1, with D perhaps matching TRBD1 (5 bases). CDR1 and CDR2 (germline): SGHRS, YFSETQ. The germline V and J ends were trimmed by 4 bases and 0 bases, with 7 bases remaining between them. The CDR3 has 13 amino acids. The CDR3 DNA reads TGCGCCAGCAGCCAGGGCCTGAACACTGAAGCTTTCTTT. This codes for CASSQGLNTEAFF.

CDR3 coding DNA: TGCGCCAGCAGCCAAGAGAGGGGGGACGGCTACACCTTC. It translates to CASSQERGDGYTF. The chain combines TRBV4-3 with TRBJ1-2; a possible D gene is TRBD1 (6 bases). Trimming stripped 0 bases from V and 8 bases from J, with 10 bases between. CDR1 is LGHNA and CDR2 is YSLEER in the germline V gene. The CDR3 contains 13 residues.

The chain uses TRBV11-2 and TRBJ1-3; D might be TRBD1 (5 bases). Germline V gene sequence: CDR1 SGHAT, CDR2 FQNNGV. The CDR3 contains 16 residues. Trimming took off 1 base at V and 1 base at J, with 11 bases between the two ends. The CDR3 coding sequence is TGTGCCAGCAGCTTAGGTGACAGATTTTCTGGAAACACCATATATTTT. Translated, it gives CASSLGDRFSGNTIYF.

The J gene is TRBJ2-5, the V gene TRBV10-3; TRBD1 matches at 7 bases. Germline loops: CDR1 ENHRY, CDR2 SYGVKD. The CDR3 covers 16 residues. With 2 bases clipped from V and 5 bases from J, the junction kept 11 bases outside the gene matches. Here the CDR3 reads CAISEGQRQGGETQYF. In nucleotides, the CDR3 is TGTGCCATCAGTGAGGGCCAGAGACAGGGTGGGGAGACCCAGTACTTC.

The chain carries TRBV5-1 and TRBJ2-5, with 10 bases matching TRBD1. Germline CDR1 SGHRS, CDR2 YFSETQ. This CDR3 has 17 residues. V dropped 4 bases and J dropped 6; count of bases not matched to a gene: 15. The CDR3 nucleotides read TGCGCCAGCAGCAAGCTGGTAGCCGGACAGGGGGAGCAGACCCAGTACTTC. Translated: CASSKLVAGQGEQTQYF.

The CDR3 nucleotides are TGTGCCAGTAGTACAGACAGGGACAATGAGCAGTTCTTC. Encoded protein: CASSTDRDNEQFF. The chain links TRBV19 to TRBJ2-1; 7 nucleotides match TRBD1. This CDR3 is 13 amino acids long. Germline CDR1 is LNHDA and CDR2 is SQIVND (reference sequence). J lost 5 bases, V lost 4 bases, and 2 bases had no gene match.